The clone carrying this TCR beta chain has just a few counts. What it recognizes is unknown. Primers included in the PCR were 60 Vbeta and 13 Jbeta primers. Some clones are missing from TCRdb's copy, which holds only in-frame ones; the method was immunoSEQ multiplex PCR. The sample lists about 120,000 clones, over 9.5% occurring once. The sample originates from a study of cytomegalovirus exposure and HLA in healthy donors. The germline gives CDR1 LGHNA, CDR2 YNFKEQ. The CDR3 loop spans 15 amino acids. The V end lost 0 bases, the J end lost 0 bases, and 7 bases lay between the germline ends. Broader study findings: The study listed 150 to 200 cytomegalovirus-associated TCR beta chains. In the analysis, some V segments, TRBV6-2 and TRBV6-3 included, were excluded as indistinguishable. What a later analysis showed was that several of the most significant clusters appeared linked to common viral pathogens.

This receptor was obtained from a woman between 18 and 29 years old in good health and CMV-seropositive. The sequencing sample was made of PBMCs. V usage is TRBV4-2 and J usage is TRBJ2-3; D remains ambiguous. DNA of the CDR3: TGTGCCAGCAGCCAAGAGCTACTAAGCACAGATACGCAGTATTTT. It specifies CASSQELLSTDTQYF.